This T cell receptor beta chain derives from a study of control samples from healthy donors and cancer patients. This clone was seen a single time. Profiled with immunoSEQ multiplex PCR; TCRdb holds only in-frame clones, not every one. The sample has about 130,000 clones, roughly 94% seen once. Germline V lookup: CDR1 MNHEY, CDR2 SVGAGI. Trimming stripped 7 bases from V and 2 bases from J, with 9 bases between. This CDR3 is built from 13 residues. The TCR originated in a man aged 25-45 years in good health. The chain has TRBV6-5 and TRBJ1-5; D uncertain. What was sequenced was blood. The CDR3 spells CASKVAGNQPQHF. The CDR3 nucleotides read TGTGCCAGCAAGGTGGCGGGCAATCAGCCCCAGCATTTT.